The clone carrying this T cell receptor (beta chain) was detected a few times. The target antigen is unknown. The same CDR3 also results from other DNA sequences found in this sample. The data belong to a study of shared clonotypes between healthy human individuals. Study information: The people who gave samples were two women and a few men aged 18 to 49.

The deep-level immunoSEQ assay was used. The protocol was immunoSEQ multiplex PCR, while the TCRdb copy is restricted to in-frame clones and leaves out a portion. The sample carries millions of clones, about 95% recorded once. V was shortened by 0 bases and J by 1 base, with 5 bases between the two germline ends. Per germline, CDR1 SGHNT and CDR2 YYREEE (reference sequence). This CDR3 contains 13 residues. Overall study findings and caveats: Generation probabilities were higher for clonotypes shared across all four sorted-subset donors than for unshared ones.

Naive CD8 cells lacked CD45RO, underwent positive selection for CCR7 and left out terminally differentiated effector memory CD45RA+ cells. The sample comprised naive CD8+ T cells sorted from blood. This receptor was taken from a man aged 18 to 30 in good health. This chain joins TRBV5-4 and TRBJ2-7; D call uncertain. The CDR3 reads CASSLDNSYEQYF. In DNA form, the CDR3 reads TGTGCCAGCAGCTTGGACAATTCCTACGAGCAGTACTTC.